The 19 T cell receptor beta chains listed next were all sequenced from one sample in a study of cytomegalovirus exposure and HLA in healthy donors. Amplification used 60 Vbeta primers and 13 Jbeta primers. Data came from immunoSEQ multiplex PCR; TCRdb stores just in-frame clones and leaves some out. Among about 160,000 clones listed, under 85% were seen once. Material: PBMCs. All receptors derive from a woman in her twenties or thirties in good health and CMV-seronegative.

The rearrangement joins TRBV30 to TRBJ1-3; 9 bases align to TRBD1. CDR1 and CDR2 from the germline V gene are GTSNPN and SVGIG (reference sequence). The CDR3 is 14 amino acids. J lost 2 bases, V lost 3 bases, and 2 bases had no gene match. CDR3 DNA: TGTGCCTGGAGACGACAGGGGGCTGGAAACACCATATATTTT. Protein product: CAWRRQGAGNTIYF.

The rearrangement uses TRBV7-9 and TRBJ2-7; D is perhaps TRBD2 (6 bases). The CDR3 has 13 residues. The germline gives CDR1 SEHNR, CDR2 FQNEAQ (reference sequence). V gave up 5 bases and J gave up 3 bases, with 11 bases separating them. The CDR3 sequence is CASSPIADYEQYF. The CDR3 DNA reads as TGTGCCAGCAGCCCCATAGCGGACTACGAGCAGTACTTC. Variable domain in full (rest from reference TRBV7-9 and TRBJ2-7): DTGVSQNPRHKITKRGQNVTFRCDPISEHNRLYWYRQTLGQGPEFLTYFQNEAQLEKSRLLSDRFSAERPKGSFSTLEIQRTEQGDSAMYLCASSPIADYEQYFGPGTRLTVT.

The chain joins TRBV27 to TRBJ1-2; 8 positions agree with TRBD1. The CDR3 runs 14 residues. Germline values: CDR1 MNHEY, CDR2 SMNVEV (reference sequence). J gave up 2 bases and V 6 bases, and 5 bases lay outside the gene matches. The CDR3 loop is CASSRTGPNYGYTF. The CDR3 DNA follows: TGTGCCAGCAGCCGGACAGGGCCGAACTATGGCTACACCTTC.

CDR3 region: CASSSRTDSPLHF. Here the CDR3 DNA reads TGTGCCAGCAGTTCTCGGACAGATTCACCCCTCCACTTT. The chain links TRBV6-6 to TRBJ1-6; a possible D gene is TRBD1 (6 bases). The CDR3 covers 13 residues. V was trimmed by 4 bases and J by 8 bases, leaving 9 bases between them. CDR1 and CDR2 from the germline V gene are MNHNY and SVGAGI (reference sequence).

This CDR3 is CASSRGTGPGYTF. The CDR3 DNA is TGTGCCAGCAGCAGAGGGACAGGGCCAGGCTACACCTTC. The chain carries TRBV7-9 and TRBJ1-2, with 9 positions matching TRBD1. This CDR3 is built from 13 residues. The germline CDR1 and CDR2 sequences are SEHNR and FQNEAQ (reference sequence). V was pared by 5 bases and J by 8 bases, with 6 bases of the junction left unmatched. Using reference TRBV7-9 and TRBJ1-2 for the parts outside the CDR3, the full variable domain is DTGVSQNPRHKITKRGQNVTFRCDPISEHNRLYWYRQTLGQGPEFLTYFQNEAQLEKSRLLSDRFSAERPKGSFSTLEIQRTEQGDSAMYLCASSRGTGPGYTFGSGTRLTVV.

The J gene is TRBJ2-5, the V gene TRBV27; weak D call: TRBD2 (7 bases). The last part of the DNA fits TRBJ2-7 better; the J call may be wrong. The CDR3 runs 15 residues. Germline V lookup: CDR1 MNHEY, CDR2 SMNVEV (reference sequence). CDR3 in DNA: TGTGCCAGCAGTTTATCTCCGGGGGGCCCCTACGAGCAGTACTTC. The encoded protein is CASSLSPGGPYEQYF.

The rearrangement joins TRBV29-1 to TRBJ2-1, with 7 bases that match TRBD1. The V and J ends lost 4 bases and 4 bases, in that order; junction bases with no gene match: 7. This CDR3 is built from 14 residues. The germline gives CDR1 SQVTM, CDR2 ANQGSEA. CDR3 amino acids: CSVGGQREYNEQFF. The CDR3 region has the DNA TGCAGCGTTGGGGGACAGCGAGAATACAATGAGCAGTTCTTC.

The chain has TRBV5-4 and TRBJ2-1; TRBD1 matches at 9 bases. Unmatched junction bases numbered 5, after V lost 2 bases and J lost 5 bases. Germline V gives CDR1 SGHNT, CDR2 YYREEE (reference sequence). The CDR3 loop spans 15 amino acids. The CDR3 protein is CASSFSGTGNNEQFF. The CDR3 DNA sequence: TGTGCCAGCAGCTTTTCCGGGACAGGGAACAATGAGCAGTTCTTC.

The CDR3 sequence is CASSWGDGDSYNSPLHF. The DNA for the CDR3 is TGCGCCAGCAGCTGGGGGGACGGCGACTCCTATAATTCACCCCTCCACTTT. This sequence joins TRBV5-1 and TRBJ1-6; D possibly corresponds to TRBD1 (5 bases). Germline lookup yields CDR1 SGHRS and CDR2 YFSETQ. V gave up 3 bases and J gave up 0 bases, with 13 bases separating them. The CDR3 totals 17 residues.

The V and J genes are TRBV19 and TRBJ1-5; D gene ambiguous. Trimming took 3 bases from V and 15 from J, leaving 18 bases between them. The germline V gene has CDR1 LNHDA and CDR2 SQIVND (reference sequence). The CDR3 is 13 residues long. CDR3 loop: CASSINPQLRLHF. The DNA of the CDR3 is TGTGCCAGTAGTATTAATCCACAGCTCCGGTTGCATTTT.

Only a few counts were recorded for this clone. The CDR3 DNA sequence: TGTGCCAGCAGCTTGGGTACCGGTCGGTTAAACACTGAAGCTTTCTTT. Translating it yields CASSLGTGRLNTEAFF. This chain links TRBV5-6 with TRBJ1-1, with D unclear. The CDR3 runs to 16 residues. Trimming cost V 0 bases and J 2 bases, with 14 bases left between them. Germline CDR1 is SGHDT and CDR2 is YYEEEE.

The chain joins TRBV7-9 to TRBJ1-5; D is possibly TRBD1 (5 bases). CDR3 size: 15 residues. Germline CDR1 is SEHNR and CDR2 is FQNEAQ (reference sequence). Trimming took 1 base from V and 6 from J, leaving 13 bases between them. CDR3 amino acids: CASSLDGGFFQPQHF. The DNA for the CDR3 is TGTGCCAGCAGCTTAGATGGGGGGTTCTTTCAGCCCCAGCATTTT.

This chain uses TRBV9 with TRBJ2-2; TRBD2 matches at 10 bases. V was clipped by 4 bases and J by 6 bases; unmatched bases: 6. This CDR3 spans 15 amino acids. Germline V gene sequence: CDR1 SGDLS, CDR2 YYNGEE. This CDR3 is CASSPQTSGPGELFF. In DNA form, the CDR3 reads TGTGCCAGCAGCCCCCAGACTAGCGGGCCCGGGGAGCTGTTTTTT.

The chain uses TRBV14 and TRBJ1-2; TRBD1 matches at 7 bases. The CDR3 sequence is 13 residues long. With V trimmed by 0 bases and J by 8 bases, 3 bases remained unmatched. Germline values: CDR1 SGHDN, CDR2 FVKESK. CDR3 loop: CASSQEEGAGYTF. Here the CDR3 DNA reads TGTGCCAGCAGCCAAGAGGAGGGGGCCGGCTACACCTTC.

This chain connects TRBV5-1 to TRBJ2-7; TRBD1 agrees at 9 bases. This CDR3 comprises 15 residues. V lost 4 bases and J lost 4; bases outside the gene matches: 9. In germline, CDR1 is SGHRS, CDR2 YFSETQ. The CDR3: CASSRQGGKVYEQYF. The CDR3 DNA reads as TGCGCCAGCAGCCGACAGGGGGGGAAGGTGTACGAGCAGTACTTC.

The J gene is TRBJ1-3, the V gene TRBV5-4; weak D call: TRBD1 (5 bases). Looked up from germline, CDR1 is SGHNT and CDR2 is YYREEE (reference sequence). Between the trimmed V and J ends, which lost 4 bases and 2 bases, there was a span of 10 bases. This CDR3 has 14 residues. CDR3 coding DNA: TGTGCCAGCAGCCGGCCGGGGGCTGGAAACACCATATATTTT. It codes for CASSRPGAGNTIYF.

The CDR3 protein is CAISQRSGATNEKLFF. The CDR3 nucleotides are TGTGCCATCAGCCAAAGGAGTGGTGCAACTAATGAAAAACTGTTTTTT. The chain is built from TRBV10-3 and TRBJ1-4; D not resolved. The CDR3 runs 16 residues. V lost 6 bases and J 0 bases, leaving 14 bases between the germline ends. Germline lookup yields CDR1 ENHRY and CDR2 SYGVKD.

The chain couples TRBV27 to TRBJ2-6; D call uncertain. V dropped 6 bases and J dropped 4 bases, with 16 bases sitting between them. This CDR3 is built from 16 residues. Germline CDR1 and CDR2: MNHEY and SMNVEV (reference sequence). CDR3 nucleotides: TGTGCCAGCAGAGAAGACACCCGCCTGGGGGCCAACGTCCTGACTTTC. It yields the protein CASREDTRLGANVLTF.

The chain links TRBV7-9 to TRBJ2-7; 7 nucleotides align to TRBD1. Germline assignment: CDR1 SEHNR and CDR2 FQNEAQ (reference sequence). This CDR3 contains 15 residues. V trimming: 5 bases; J trimming: 4 bases; junction bases outside the gene matches: 11. CDR3 DNA: TGTGCCAGCAGCCGCCCCTCGGGACAGCCATACGAGCAGTACTTC. Translating gives CASSRPSGQPYEQYF.